One and the same sample provided the 9 T cell receptor beta chains below, sequenced in a study of Graves' ophthalmopathy and Graves' hyperthyroidism. The authors amplified TCR beta CDR3 regions from RNA transcripts. The first-round RT-PCR employed HTBI primers together with the Qiagen OneStep RT-PCR kit. A multiplex PCR was then performed as the second round. TCRdb re-analysed the multiplex PCR reads in MiXCR, keeping a single row per CDR3 protein. The table shows 400,000 to 450,000 distinct CDR3 sequences, with roughly 20% occurring only once. Sequenced: peripheral blood. The receptors originated from a young woman with stable Graves' hyperthyroidism.

V and J are TRBV4-1 and TRBJ1-6; unclear D gene. Germline loops: CDR1 MGHRA, CDR2 YSYEKL. The CDR3 extends over 13 amino acids. The V end was cut by 3 bases, the J end by 9 bases, with 9 bases between. The CDR3 DNA is TGCGCCAGCAGCCAGCTCCGGGTTTCACCCCTCCACTTT. Its translation: CASSQLRVSPLHF.

This clonotype was seen at least ten times. The chain employs TRBV5-1 and TRBJ2-7, with D hard to call. From germline, CDR1 is SGHRS and CDR2 YFSETQ. Deletions cut 0 bases from V and 2 bases from J, with 6 bases between. The CDR3 runs 13 residues. The CDR3 DNA follows: TGCGCCAGCAGCTTGGATCAGCCCTACGAGCAGTACTTC. It codes for CASSLDQPYEQYF.

There are many counts of this clonotype. The genes are TRBV12-3 or TRBV12-4 and TRBJ1-5; possibly TRBD1 for D (5 bases). The V gene lost 2 bases and the J gene lost 2 bases, with 7 bases spanning the gap. The CDR3 runs 14 residues. The CDR3 loop is CASSLQGGNQPQHF. The CDR3 region has the DNA TGTGCCAGCAGTTTACAAGGGGGCAATCAGCCCCAGCATTTT.

The J gene is TRBJ2-2, the V gene TRBV4-1; tentative D call: TRBD2 (6 bases). CDR3 size: 16 residues. Trimming left V 4 bases short and J 3 bases short, with 15 bases between. From germline, CDR1 is MGHRA and CDR2 YSYEKL. CDR3 DNA: TGCGCCAGCAGCCGACCCACGGGACTTGACACCGGGGAGCTGTTTTTT. Translated, it gives CASSRPTGLDTGELFF.

This clonotype was seen a few times. V gene TRBV18 combines with J gene TRBJ1-3; 7 bases line up with TRBD1. V shed 3 bases, J shed 0 bases, and the junction held 5 bases outside the gene matches. The germline CDR1 and CDR2 sequences are KGHSH and LQKENI. The CDR3 consists of 16 residues. This CDR3 is CASSPPGTVSGNTIYF. The CDR3 DNA sequence: TGTGCCAGCTCACCTCCCGGGACAGTCTCTGGAAACACCATATATTTT.

At least ten counts were recorded for this clonotype. Here the CDR3 DNA reads TGTGCCACCAGCAGAGATCGGACTAGACCTCAAGAGACCCAGTACTTC. Translation: CATSRDRTRPQETQYF. This sequence joins TRBV15 and TRBJ2-5; TRBD2 matches 7 bases. Germline V gives CDR1 LNHNV, CDR2 YYDKDF (reference sequence). This CDR3 has 16 residues. V lost 0 bases, J lost 2 bases, and 6 bases stayed unmatched.

This clonotype appeared many times. The chain is built from TRBV20-1 and TRBJ2-5, with TRBD2 identical over 10 bases. Looked up from germline, CDR1 is DFQATT and CDR2 is SNEGSKA (reference sequence). The CDR3 runs to 14 residues. Trimming at V came to 2 bases and at J to 5 bases, leaving 5 bases not matched to a gene. The CDR3 coding sequence is TGCAGTGCTAGACAGCGGGAGGGCCTGGAGACCCAGTACTTC. It translates to CSARQREGLETQYF.

This clonotype was picked up one time. This rearrangement joins TRBV28 to TRBJ2-7; possible D gene TRBD1, 5 bases. V lost 2 bases and J 4 bases, leaving 15 bases between the germline ends. The CDR3 covers 15 residues. Germline V gene sequence: CDR1 MDHEN, CDR2 SYDVKM. CDR3 DNA sequence: TGTGCCAGCAGTTTACAGACAGCGAGCCCGTACGAGCAGTACTTC. Translation: CASSLQTASPYEQYF. Based on the CDR3 plus reference TRBV28 and TRBJ2-7, the full variable domain is DVKVTQSSRYLVKRTGEKVFLECVQDMDHENMFWYRQDPGLGLRLIYFSYDVKMKEKGDIPEGYSVSREKKERFSLILESASTNQTSMYLCASSLQTASPYEQYFGPGTRLTVT.

The chain is built from TRBV6-4 and TRBJ1-2; possible D gene TRBD1, 6 bases. The V and J ends lost 2 bases and 11 bases respectively, with 18 bases between them. This CDR3 contains 14 residues. Per the germline V gene, CDR1 is MRHNA and CDR2 is SNTAGT. CDR3 nucleotides: TGTGCCAGCAGTGACGGGATAGGGGGGTCTGGTTACACCTTC. It codes for CASSDGIGGSGYTF.